Described below is a single T cell receptor beta chain sequence and its context. Per the authors' pipeline: Amplifying reference gene primers gave estimates of nucleated cell counts. Clones were sequenced by immunoSEQ multiplex PCR, and TCRdb holds only the in-frame ones, with some missing. The V and J calls and clone size come from that table; D and trimming were worked out from the DNA. Altogether about 94,000 clones are present, 80% being singletons, with the ten largest covering about 20%. This sample was included in a study of blood T cell repertoires in COVID-19. The wider study: PBMCs, B-cell-depleted T cells, or T cells provided the cDNA or gDNA that made up the material.

With 6 bases removed from V and 0 bases from J, the gap between germline ends came to 12 bases. Germline CDR1 and CDR2: SQVTM and ANQGSEA. There are 13 residues in the CDR3. The sequence was obtained from a human donor in a cohort sampled during active COVID-19. The genes are TRBV29-1 and TRBJ2-7, with a weak D call TRBD1 (5 bases). Input material: peripheral blood. CDR3 sequence (DNA): TGCAGCGTAGCAGTGGACACCTCCTACGAGCAGTACTTC. This gives the protein CSVAVDTSYEQYF.